The 19 T cell receptor beta chains below all came from one sample that was sequenced in a study of cytomegalovirus exposure and HLA in healthy donors. PCR involved 60 Vbeta and 13 Jbeta primers. Sequencing used immunoSEQ multiplex PCR; TCRdb keeps in-frame clones, though not all of them. The table records 200,000 or so clones, 82% of them present only once. Sample: PBMCs. These receptor sequences come from a boy aged 2 to 10 in good health and CMV-seronegative.

J is TRBJ2-7 and V is TRBV5-6; 8 bases line up with TRBD2. CDR3 length: 14 residues. Germline CDR1 SGHDT, CDR2 YYEEEE. With V trimmed by 4 bases and J by 4 bases, 7 bases remained unmatched. In DNA, the CDR3 is TGTGCCAGCAGCCCTAGCGGGTTAATTTACGAGCAGTACTTC. Protein product: CASSPSGLIYEQYF.

This chain links TRBV7-8 with TRBJ1-6, with unresolved D. V was clipped by 1 base and J by 3 bases, with 4 bases between them. Germline CDR1 is SGHVS and CDR2 is FQNEAQ. The CDR3 contains 14 residues. As DNA, the CDR3 is TGTGCCAGCAGCTTAGGCGGCTATAATTCACCCCTCCACTTT. This sequence encodes CASSLGGYNSPLHF. Full variable domain (missing parts from reference TRBV7-8 and TRBJ1-6): GAGVSQSPRYKVAKRGQDVALRCDPISGHVSLFWYQQALGQGPEFLTYFQNEAQLDKSGLPSDRFFAERPEGSVSTLKIQRTQQEDSAVYLCASSLGGYNSPLHFGNGTRLTVT.

This clone occurred once. The chain has TRBV5-1 and TRBJ2-1; D might be TRBD2 (7 bases). Trimming shortened V by 0 bases and J by 8 bases, and 18 bases separated the two germline ends. The germline V gene encodes CDR1 SGHRS and CDR2 YFSETQ. CDR3 length: 16 amino acids. CDR3 in amino acids: CASSLAMGGGRDEQFF. Here the CDR3 DNA reads TGCGCCAGCAGCTTGGCCATGGGGGGGGGCCGCGATGAGCAGTTCTTC.

The rearrangement joins TRBV6-6 to TRBJ1-5; D not resolved. CDR3 size: 14 residues. Germline CDR1 is MNHNY and CDR2 is SVGAGI (reference sequence). V lost 4 bases to trimming and J lost 4 bases, with 11 bases between them. CDR3 bases: TGTGCCAGCAGTTGGCCAGGAATAAATCAGCCCCAGCATTTT. Residues: CASSWPGINQPQHF.

The gene calls are TRBV5-4 and TRBJ2-5, with a tentative D call TRBD1 (6 bases). V was clipped by 0 bases and J by 0 bases, with 9 bases between them. Germline lookup yields CDR1 SGHNT and CDR2 YYREEE (reference sequence). The CDR3 runs to 15 residues. CDR3 residues: CASSLGGLYQETQYF. CDR3 nucleotide sequence: TGTGCCAGCAGCTTGGGGGGGCTGTACCAAGAGACCCAGTACTTC.

This CDR3 is CASSQLDREEKLFF. The CDR3, as DNA: TGTGCCAGCAGCCAACTCGACAGGGAGGAAAAACTGTTTTTT. The gene calls are TRBV4-2 and TRBJ1-4; the match to TRBD1 covers 7 bases. The CDR3 extends over 14 amino acids. Looked up from germline, CDR1 is LGHNA and CDR2 is YNFKEQ. Trimming took 2 bases from V and 8 from J; bases not matched to a gene: 5.

The genes are TRBV7-2 and TRBJ1-5; TRBD1 might be the D (5 bases). Per the germline V gene, CDR1 is SGHTA and CDR2 is FQGNSA. CDR3 size: 15 residues. Trimming shortened V by 3 bases and J by 3 bases, and 12 bases separated the two germline ends. CDR3 protein: CASSFAGSANQPQHF. CDR3 coding DNA: TGTGCCAGCAGCTTTGCAGGGTCCGCCAATCAGCCCCAGCATTTT. Complete variable domain (other parts from reference TRBV7-2 and TRBJ1-5): GAGVSQSPSNKVTEKGKDVELRCDPISGHTALYWYRQSLGQGLEFLIYFQGNSAPDKSGLPSDRFSAERTGGSVSTLTIQRTQQEDSAVYLCASSFAGSANQPQHFGDGTRLSIL.

CDR3: CASTPLGQGAGETQYF. CDR3 coding DNA: TGTGCCAGCACCCCGCTCGGCCAAGGGGCAGGGGAGACCCAGTACTTC. This chain connects TRBV28 to TRBJ2-5, with a tentative D call TRBD1 (5 bases). Germline V gene lookup returns CDR1 MDHEN and CDR2 SYDVKM. V was pared by 7 bases and J by 5 bases, with 23 bases between. This CDR3 contains 16 residues.

This clone was seen a handful of times. As DNA, the CDR3 is TGTGCCAGCAGCCTGGACAGTCGTAACTATGGCTACACCTTC. This encodes CASSLDSRNYGYTF. V is TRBV6-6 and J is TRBJ1-2; maybe TRBD1 (6 bases). CDR3 length: 14 residues. The V end was cut by 6 bases, the J end by 1 base, with 12 bases between. The germline V gene encodes CDR1 MNHNY and CDR2 SVGAGI (reference sequence).

This chain joins TRBV6-6 and TRBJ2-1; possible D gene TRBD2, 6 bases. The V end lost 11 bases, the J end lost 4 bases, and 15 bases lay between the germline ends. From germline, CDR1 is MNHNY and CDR2 SVGAGI (reference sequence). The CDR3 is 13 amino acids. The CDR3 DNA reads as TGTGCCTCAGCAAGGACTACTTACAATGAGCAGTTCTTC. Encoded protein: CASARTTYNEQFF.

The chain carries TRBV7-2 and TRBJ1-6; D possibly corresponds to TRBD1 (6 bases). The CDR3 spans 16 residues. Germline CDR1 SGHTA, CDR2 FQGNSA. Trimming removed 5 bases at V and 2 bases at J, with 13 bases between. The CDR3 is CASSPNRVPYNSPLHF. The CDR3 DNA sequence: TGTGCCAGCAGCCCTAACAGGGTCCCCTATAATTCACCCCTCCACTTT.

This clone occurred a few times. The rearrangement joins TRBV9 to TRBJ2-1; D may be TRBD2 (7 bases). This CDR3 region has 15 residues. Trimming left V 3 bases short and J 6 bases short, with 16 bases between. Per the germline V gene, CDR1 is SGDLS and CDR2 is YYNGEE. CDR3 in DNA: TGTGCCAGCAGCGGGGTTGGGGGGGGGCTCAATGAGCAGTTCTTC. It encodes CASSGVGGGLNEQFF.

This chain connects TRBV7-9 to TRBJ1-4; no clear D. V was shortened by 5 bases and J by 1 base, with 14 bases between the two germline ends. CDR3 length: 16 amino acids. CDR1 is SEHNR and CDR2 is FQNEAQ in the germline V gene (reference sequence). The CDR3 is CASSTNNGETNEKLFF. The CDR3 bases are TGTGCCAGCAGCACCAACAACGGGGAAACTAATGAAAAACTGTTTTTT.

The chain couples TRBV18 to TRBJ2-2, with unresolved D. With 8 bases removed from V and 3 bases from J, the gap between germline ends came to 13 bases. Germline CDR1 KGHSH, CDR2 LQKENI. The CDR3 loop spans 14 amino acids. The CDR3 sequence is CASGPFQDTGELFF. CDR3 sequence (DNA): TGTGCCAGCGGGCCCTTCCAGGACACCGGGGAGCTGTTTTTT.

The chain has TRBV30 and TRBJ2-5; D unclear. CDR3 length: 12 residues. Germline CDR1 is GTSNPN and CDR2 is SVGIG (reference sequence). V lost 2 bases and J lost 4, with 8 bases in between. The CDR3 loop reads CAWSLSVETQYF. DNA of the CDR3: TGTGCCTGGAGTTTAAGCGTAGAGACCCAGTACTTC.

The chain recombines TRBV7-2 with TRBJ2-3; TRBD2 is a possible D gene (5 bases). CDR1 and CDR2 (germline): SGHTA, FQGNSA. There are 13 residues in the CDR3. V dropped 6 bases and J dropped 1 base, with 8 bases sitting between them. CDR3 region: CASSRTRTDTQYF. The CDR3 nucleotides read TGTGCCAGCAGTAGGACTCGCACAGATACGCAGTATTTT.

The sample holds a few counts of this clone. V and J are TRBV7-2 and TRBJ1-2, with no clear D. The CDR3 is 13 amino acids. Germline V gives CDR1 SGHTA, CDR2 FQGNSA. V gave up 4 bases and J gave up 8 bases, with 14 bases separating them. For the CDR3, the DNA is TGTGCCAGCAGCTATCGACGGGAGGCCGGCTACACCTTC. Translated, it gives CASSYRREAGYTF.

V usage is TRBV19 and J usage is TRBJ1-2; TRBD1 agrees at 10 bases. This CDR3 has 15 amino acids. The V gene end was trimmed by 7 bases and the J gene end by 4 bases; junction bases not matched to a gene: 9. Germline CDR1 reads LNHDA; CDR2 reads SQIVND (reference sequence). The CDR3 DNA reads TGTGCCAGTACTACCACGGGACAGGGGATCTATGGCTACACCTTC. It encodes CASTTTGQGIYGYTF.

Written as DNA, the CDR3 is TGCGCCAGCAGCGGGGACCGGGACAGGGAGAAAGGCTACACCTTC. Translated, it gives CASSGDRDREKGYTF. The chain couples TRBV4-1 to TRBJ1-2, with 9 bases that match TRBD1. In germline, CDR1 is MGHRA, CDR2 YSYEKL. V dropped 5 bases and J dropped 8; count of bases not matched to a gene: 12. CDR3 length: 15 residues.